One T cell receptor (beta chain) is described in this entry. Using immunoSEQ multiplex PCR, the repertoire was profiled, and TCRdb retains in-frame clones only, with some absent. The table includes about 190,000 clones, roughly nine tenths detected once. There are 15 residues in the CDR3. Germline CDR1 reads MDHEN; CDR2 reads SYDVKM. Trimming removed 1 base at V and 4 bases at J, with 13 bases between. This entry belongs to a study of blood T cell repertoires in COVID-19. The receptor was derived from a man aged 70 or older with active or convalescent COVID-19. The chain is built from TRBV28 and TRBJ1-2, with no clear D. The material sequenced was peripheral blood. CDR3 residues: CASSLLGREFYGYTF. CDR3 sequence (DNA): TGTGCCAGCAGTTTATTGGGCAGAGAGTTCTATGGCTACACCTTC.